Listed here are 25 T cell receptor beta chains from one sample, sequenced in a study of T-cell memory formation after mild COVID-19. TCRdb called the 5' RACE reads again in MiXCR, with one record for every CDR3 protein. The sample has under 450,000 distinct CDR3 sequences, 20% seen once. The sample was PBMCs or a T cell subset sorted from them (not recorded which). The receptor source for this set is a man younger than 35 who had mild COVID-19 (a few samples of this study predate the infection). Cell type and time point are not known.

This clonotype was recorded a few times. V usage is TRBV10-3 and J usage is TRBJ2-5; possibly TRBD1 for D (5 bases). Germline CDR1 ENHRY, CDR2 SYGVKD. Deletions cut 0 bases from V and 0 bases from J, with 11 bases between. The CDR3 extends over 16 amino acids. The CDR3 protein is CAISESAGHYQETQYF. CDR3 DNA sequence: TGTGCCATCAGTGAGTCTGCAGGGCACTACCAAGAGACCCAGTACTTC.

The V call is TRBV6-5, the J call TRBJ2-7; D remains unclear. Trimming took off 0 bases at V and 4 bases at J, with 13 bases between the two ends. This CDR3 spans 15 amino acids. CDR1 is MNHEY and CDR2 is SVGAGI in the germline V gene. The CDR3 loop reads CASSYSAGPLYEQYF. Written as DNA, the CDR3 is TGTGCCAGCAGTTACTCTGCAGGCCCTTTGTACGAGCAGTACTTC.

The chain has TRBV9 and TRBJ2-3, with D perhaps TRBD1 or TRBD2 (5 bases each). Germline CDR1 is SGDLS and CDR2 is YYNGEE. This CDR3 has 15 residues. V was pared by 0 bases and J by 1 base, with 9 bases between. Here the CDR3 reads CASSVEGTGTDTQYF. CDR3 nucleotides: TGTGCCAGCAGCGTAGAGGGGACCGGCACAGATACGCAGTATTTT.

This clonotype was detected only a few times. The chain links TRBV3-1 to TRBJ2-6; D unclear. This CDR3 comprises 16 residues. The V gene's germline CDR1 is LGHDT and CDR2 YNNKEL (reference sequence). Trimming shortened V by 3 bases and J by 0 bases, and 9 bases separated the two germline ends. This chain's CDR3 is CASSQGQTSGANVLTF. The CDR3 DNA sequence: TGTGCCAGCAGCCAGGGTCAGACCTCTGGGGCCAACGTCCTGACTTTC.

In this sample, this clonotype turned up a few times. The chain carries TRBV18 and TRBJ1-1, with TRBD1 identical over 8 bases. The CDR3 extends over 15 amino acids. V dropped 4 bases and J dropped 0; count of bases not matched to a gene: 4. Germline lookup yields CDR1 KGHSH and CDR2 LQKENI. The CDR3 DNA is TGTGCCAGCTCACAATCAGGGGGCATGAACACTGAAGCTTTCTTT. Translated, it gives CASSQSGGMNTEAFF. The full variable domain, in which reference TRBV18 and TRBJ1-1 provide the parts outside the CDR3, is NAGVMQNPRHLVRRRGQEARLRCSPMKGHSHVYWYRQLPEEGLKFMVYLQKENIIDESGMPKERFSAEFPKEGPSILRIQQVVRGDSAAYFCASSQSGGMNTEAFFGQGTRLTVV.

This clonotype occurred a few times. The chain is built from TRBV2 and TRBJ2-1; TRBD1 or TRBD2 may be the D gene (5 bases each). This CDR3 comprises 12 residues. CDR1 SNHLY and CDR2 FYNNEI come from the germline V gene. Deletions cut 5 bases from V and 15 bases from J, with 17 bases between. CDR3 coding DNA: TGTGCCAGCAGTACCGGGGCCCCCTCTCGGTTCTTC. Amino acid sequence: CASSTGAPSRFF.

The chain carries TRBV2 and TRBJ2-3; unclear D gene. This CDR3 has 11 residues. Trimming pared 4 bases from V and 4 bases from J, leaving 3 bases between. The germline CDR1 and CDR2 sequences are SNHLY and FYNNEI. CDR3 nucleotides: TGTGCCAGCAGTGTGGCAGATACGCAGTATTTT. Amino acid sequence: CASSVADTQYF.

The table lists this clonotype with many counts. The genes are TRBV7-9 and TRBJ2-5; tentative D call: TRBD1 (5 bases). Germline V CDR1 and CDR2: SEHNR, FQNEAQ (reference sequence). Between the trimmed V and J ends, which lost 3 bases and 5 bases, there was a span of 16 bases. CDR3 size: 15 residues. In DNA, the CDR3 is TGTGCCAGCAGCTTGAATGGCGGTTACAGGGAGACCCAGTACTTC. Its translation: CASSLNGGYRETQYF.

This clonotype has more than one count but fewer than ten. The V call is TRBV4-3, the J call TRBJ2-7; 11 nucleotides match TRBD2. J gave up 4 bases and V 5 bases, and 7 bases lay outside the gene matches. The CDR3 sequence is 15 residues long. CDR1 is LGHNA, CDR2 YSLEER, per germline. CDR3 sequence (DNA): TGCGCCAGCAGCAGAGGGACTAGCGGCTCGTACGAGCAGTACTTC. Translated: CASSRGTSGSYEQYF.

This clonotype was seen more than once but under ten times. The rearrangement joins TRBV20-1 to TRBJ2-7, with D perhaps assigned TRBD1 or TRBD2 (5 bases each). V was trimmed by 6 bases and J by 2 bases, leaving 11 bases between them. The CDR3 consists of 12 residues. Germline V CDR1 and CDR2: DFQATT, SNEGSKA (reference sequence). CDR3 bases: TGCAGTGCCGCCCGGGACCCCTACGAGCAGTACTTC. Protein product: CSAARDPYEQYF.

The CDR3 DNA is TGTGCCACCGCGGGGGCAGGTGAGCAGTTCTTC. Translating it yields CATAGAGEQFF. The genes are TRBV24-1 and TRBJ2-1; tentative D call: TRBD2 (7 bases). Looked up from germline, CDR1 is KGHDR and CDR2 is SFDVKD. V was clipped by 9 bases and J by 9 bases, with 11 bases between them. CDR3 length: 11 amino acids.

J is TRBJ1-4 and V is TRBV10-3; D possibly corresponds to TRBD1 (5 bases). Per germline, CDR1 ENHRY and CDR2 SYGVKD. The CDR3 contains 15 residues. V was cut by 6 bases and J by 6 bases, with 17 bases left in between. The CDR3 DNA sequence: TGTGCCATCAGACCCACCCTCGGAGGGGATGAAAAACTGTTTTTT. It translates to CAIRPTLGGDEKLFF.

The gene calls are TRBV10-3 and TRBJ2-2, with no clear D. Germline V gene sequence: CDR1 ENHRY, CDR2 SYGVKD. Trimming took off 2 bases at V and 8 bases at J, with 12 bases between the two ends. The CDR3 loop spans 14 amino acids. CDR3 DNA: TGTGCCATCAGTGAGCCCCGCGTCGGGGGGGAGCTGTTTTTT. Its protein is CAISEPRVGGELFF.

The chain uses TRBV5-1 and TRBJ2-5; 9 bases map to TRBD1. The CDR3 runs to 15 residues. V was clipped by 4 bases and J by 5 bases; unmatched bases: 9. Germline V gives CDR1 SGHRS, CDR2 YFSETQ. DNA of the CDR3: TGCGCCAGCAGCCAGATGACAGGGGGTCTTGAGACCCAGTACTTC. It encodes CASSQMTGGLETQYF.

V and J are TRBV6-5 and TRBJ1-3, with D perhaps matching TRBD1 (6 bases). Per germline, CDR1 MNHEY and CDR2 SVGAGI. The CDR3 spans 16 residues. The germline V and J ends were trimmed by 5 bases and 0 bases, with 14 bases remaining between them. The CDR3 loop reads CASSDPGTPSGNTIYF. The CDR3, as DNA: TGTGCCAGCAGTGACCCCGGGACACCCTCTGGAAACACCATATATTTT.

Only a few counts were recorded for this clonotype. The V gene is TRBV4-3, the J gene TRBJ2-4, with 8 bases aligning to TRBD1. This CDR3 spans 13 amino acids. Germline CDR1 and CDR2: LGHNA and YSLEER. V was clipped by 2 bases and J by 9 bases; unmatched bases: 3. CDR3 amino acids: CASSQQGAGIQYF. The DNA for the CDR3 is TGCGCCAGCAGCCAACAGGGGGCTGGCATTCAGTACTTC.

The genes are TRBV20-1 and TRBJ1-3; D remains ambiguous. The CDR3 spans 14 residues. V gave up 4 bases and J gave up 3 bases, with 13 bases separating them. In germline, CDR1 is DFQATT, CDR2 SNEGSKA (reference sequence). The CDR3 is CSAIAVGGGNTIYF. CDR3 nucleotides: TGCAGTGCTATCGCCGTCGGAGGTGGAAACACCATATATTTT.

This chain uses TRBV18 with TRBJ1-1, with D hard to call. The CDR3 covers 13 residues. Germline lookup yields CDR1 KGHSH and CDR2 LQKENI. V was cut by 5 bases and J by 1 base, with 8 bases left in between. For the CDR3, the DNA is TGTGCCAGCTCAACCTACAGGAACACTGAAGCTTTCTTT. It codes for CASSTYRNTEAFF.

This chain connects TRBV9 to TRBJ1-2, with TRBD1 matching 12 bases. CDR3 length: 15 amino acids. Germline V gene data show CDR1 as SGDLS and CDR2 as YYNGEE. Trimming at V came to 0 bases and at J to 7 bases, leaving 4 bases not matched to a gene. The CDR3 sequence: CASSVAGTGGRGYTF. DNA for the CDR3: TGTGCCAGCAGCGTAGCCGGGACAGGGGGCCGTGGCTACACCTTC.

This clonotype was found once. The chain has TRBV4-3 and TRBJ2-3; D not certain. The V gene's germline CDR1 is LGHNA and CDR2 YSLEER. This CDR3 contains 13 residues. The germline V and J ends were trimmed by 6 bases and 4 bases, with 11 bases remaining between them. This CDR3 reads CASREDGADTQYF. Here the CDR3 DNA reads TGCGCCAGCAGGGAAGATGGAGCAGATACGCAGTATTTT.

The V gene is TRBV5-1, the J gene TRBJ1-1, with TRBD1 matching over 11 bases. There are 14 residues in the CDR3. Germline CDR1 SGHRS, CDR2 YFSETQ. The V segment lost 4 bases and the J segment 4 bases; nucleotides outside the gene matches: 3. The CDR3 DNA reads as TGCGCCAGCAGCACGGGACAGGGGGTCACTGAAGCTTTCTTT. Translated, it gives CASSTGQGVTEAFF.

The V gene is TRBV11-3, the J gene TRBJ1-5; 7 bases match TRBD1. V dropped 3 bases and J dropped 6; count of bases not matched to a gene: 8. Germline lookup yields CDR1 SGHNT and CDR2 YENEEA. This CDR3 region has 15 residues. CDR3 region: CASSFDRVRAQPQHF. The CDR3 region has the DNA TGTGCCAGCAGCTTCGACAGGGTAAGGGCTCAGCCCCAGCATTTT.

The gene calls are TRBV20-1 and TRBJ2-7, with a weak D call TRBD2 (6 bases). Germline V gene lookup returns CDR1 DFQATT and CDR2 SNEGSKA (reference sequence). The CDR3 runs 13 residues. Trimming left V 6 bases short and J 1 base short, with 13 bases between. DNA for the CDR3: TGCAGTGCGGGCGGGATTAATTCCTACGAGCAGTACGTC. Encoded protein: CSAGGINSYEQYV.

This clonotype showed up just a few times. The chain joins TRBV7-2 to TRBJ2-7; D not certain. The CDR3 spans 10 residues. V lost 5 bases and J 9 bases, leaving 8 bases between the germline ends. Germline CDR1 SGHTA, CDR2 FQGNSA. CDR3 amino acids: CASSAEAQYV. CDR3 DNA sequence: TGTGCCAGCAGCGCCGAGGCGCAGTACGTC.

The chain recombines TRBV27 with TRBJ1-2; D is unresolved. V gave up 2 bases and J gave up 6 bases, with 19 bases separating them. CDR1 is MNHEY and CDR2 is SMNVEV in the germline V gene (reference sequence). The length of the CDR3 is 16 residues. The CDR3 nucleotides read TGTGCCAGCAGTTTAGCCCCGGGCAGTTACATGGATGGCTACACCTTC. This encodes CASSLAPGSYMDGYTF.